The 4 T cell receptor beta chains below come from one sample, sequenced in a study of T cell clusters in autoimmune cytopenias. One tube held mixed TRB-A and TRB-B primer pools for touch-down PCR. TCRdb reanalyzed the multiplex PCR reads and collapses them to one entry per CDR3 protein, without DNA. In all, the sample yields roughly 6,100 distinct CDR3 sequences. Some 38,000 genome equivalents of blood DNA were amplified for TRB. This same sample was also part of a study on T cell repertoires in aging, cancer and after chemotherapy.

Sequencing was carried out using peripheral blood. Source of these receptors: a human donor in good health.

The gene calls are TRBV5-1 and TRBJ2-7. The length of the CDR3 is 14 residues. Germline-derived CDR1 and CDR2 are SGHRS and YFSETQ. CDR3 protein: CASSLAPEYYEQYF.

The genes are TRBV27 and TRBJ1-1. The germline gives CDR1 MNHEY, CDR2 SMNVEV (reference sequence). The CDR3 length is 14 residues. CDR3 loop: CASSLVFGYTEAFF.

This clonotype is medium-sized (0.01 to 0.1%) by frequency. The rearrangement joins TRBV19 to TRBJ1-2; TCRdb indicates TRBD1, and absent DNA this call remains unverified. This CDR3 is 14 amino acids long. Germline CDR1 reads LNHDA; CDR2 reads SQIVND (reference sequence). CDR3 amino acids: CASRNRGTNYGYTF.

The chain has TRBV27 and TRBJ1-2; no DNA is available, so the TRBD1 call from TCRdb remains unchecked. The CDR3 sequence is 14 residues long. CDR1 MNHEY and CDR2 SMNVEV come from the germline V gene (reference sequence). CDR3 protein: CASSLYGTNYGYTF.